The text below deals with one TCR beta chain. The CDR3 end falls 3 residues outside the read, so it is completed with the germline J gene. V gave up 5 bases and J gave up 3 bases, with 14 bases separating them. Germline CDR1 SGHAT, CDR2 FQNNGV. The CDR3 is 15 residues long. These data originate in a study of T cells in women clearing cervical HPV infection. All participants had a single incident cervical HPV16 infection, and prevalent HPV16 infections were excluded. TCR beta CDR3 amplified by multiplex PCR from approximately 1,200 ng genomic DNA. The method was immunoSEQ multiplex PCR; TCRdb's version includes in-frame clones alone and lacks a portion of them. Its clone listing holds 44,000 or so clones.

The source is a woman aged 18 to 75 with a cervical HPV16 infection that either progressed to CIN3+ or cleared (not recorded which). The chain combines TRBV11-2 with TRBJ2-1; the D is unclear. Sequencing was done on a sample of blood buffy coat. CDR3 DNA (partial): TGTGCCAGCAGCCCCGGCGGCTACGGCTACAATGAG. It translates to CASSPGGYGYNE. Given in full, the CDR3 is CASSPGGYGYNEQFF.